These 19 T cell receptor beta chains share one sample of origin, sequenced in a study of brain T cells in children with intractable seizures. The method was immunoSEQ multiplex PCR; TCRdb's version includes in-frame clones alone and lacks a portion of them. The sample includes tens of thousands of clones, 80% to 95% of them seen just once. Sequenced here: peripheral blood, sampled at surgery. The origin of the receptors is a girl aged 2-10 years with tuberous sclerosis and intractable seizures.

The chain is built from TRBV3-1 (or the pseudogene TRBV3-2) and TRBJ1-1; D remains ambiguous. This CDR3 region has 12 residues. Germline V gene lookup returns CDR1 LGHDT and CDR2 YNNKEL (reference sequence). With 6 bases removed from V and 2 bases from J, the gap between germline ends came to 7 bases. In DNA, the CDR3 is TGTGCCAGCAGGCTTAGAAACACTGAAGCTTTCTTT. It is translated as CASRLRNTEAFF.

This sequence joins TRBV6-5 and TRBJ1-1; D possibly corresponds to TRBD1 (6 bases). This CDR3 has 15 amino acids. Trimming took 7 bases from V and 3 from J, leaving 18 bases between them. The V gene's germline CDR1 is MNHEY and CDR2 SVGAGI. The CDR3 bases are TGTGCCAGCACCAATAGGGGGGTAGGGGACACTGAAGCTTTCTTT. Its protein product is CASTNRGVGDTEAFF.

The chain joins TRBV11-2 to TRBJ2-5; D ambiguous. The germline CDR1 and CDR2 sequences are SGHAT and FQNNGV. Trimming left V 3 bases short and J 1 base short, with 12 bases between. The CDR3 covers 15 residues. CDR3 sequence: CASSFRRSGQETQYF. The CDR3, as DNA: TGTGCCAGCAGCTTTCGGCGCTCTGGCCAAGAGACCCAGTACTTC. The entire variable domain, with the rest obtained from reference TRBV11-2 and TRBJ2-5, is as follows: EAGVAQSPRYKIIEKRQSVAFWCNPISGHATLYWYQQILGQGPKLLIQFQNNGVVDDSQLPKDRFSAERLKGVDSTLKIQPAKLEDSAVYLCASSFRRSGQETQYFGPGTRLLVL.

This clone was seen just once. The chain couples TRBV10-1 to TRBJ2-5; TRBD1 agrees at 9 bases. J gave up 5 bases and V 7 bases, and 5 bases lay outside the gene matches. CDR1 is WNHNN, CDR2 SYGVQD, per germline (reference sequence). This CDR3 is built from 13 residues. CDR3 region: CASTRQGGETQYF. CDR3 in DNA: TGCGCCAGCACCAGACAGGGGGGGGAGACCCAGTACTTC.

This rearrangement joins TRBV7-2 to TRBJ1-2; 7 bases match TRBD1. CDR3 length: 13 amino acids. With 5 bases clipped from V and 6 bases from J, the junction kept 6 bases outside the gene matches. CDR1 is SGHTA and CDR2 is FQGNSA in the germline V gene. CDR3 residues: CASSPDRDNGYTF. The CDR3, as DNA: TGTGCCAGCAGCCCTGACAGGGACAATGGCTACACCTTC.

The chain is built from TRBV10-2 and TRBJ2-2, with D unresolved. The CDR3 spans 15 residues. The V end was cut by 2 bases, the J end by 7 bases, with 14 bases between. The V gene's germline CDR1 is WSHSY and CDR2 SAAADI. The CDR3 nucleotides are TGCGCCAGCAGTGAGCCCCCCGGAGCGAGCGGGGAGCTGTTTTTT. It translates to CASSEPPGASGELFF.

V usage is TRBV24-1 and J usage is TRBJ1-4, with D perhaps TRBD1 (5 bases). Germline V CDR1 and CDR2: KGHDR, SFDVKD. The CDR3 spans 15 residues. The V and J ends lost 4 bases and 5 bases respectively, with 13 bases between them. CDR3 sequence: CATSDSGQHNEKLFF. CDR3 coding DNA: TGTGCCACCAGTGACTCAGGACAACACAATGAAAAACTGTTTTTT.

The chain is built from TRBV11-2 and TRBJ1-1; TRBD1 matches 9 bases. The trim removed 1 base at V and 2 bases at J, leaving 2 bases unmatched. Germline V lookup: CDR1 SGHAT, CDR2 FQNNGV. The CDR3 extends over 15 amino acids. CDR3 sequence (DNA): TGTGCCAGCAGCTTAGGGACAGGGGCAAACACTGAAGCTTTCTTT. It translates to CASSLGTGANTEAFF.

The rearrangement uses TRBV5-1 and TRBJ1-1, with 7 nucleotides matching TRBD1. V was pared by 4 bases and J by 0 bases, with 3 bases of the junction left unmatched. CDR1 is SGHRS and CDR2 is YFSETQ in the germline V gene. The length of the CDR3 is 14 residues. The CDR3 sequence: CASSAQGMNTEAFF. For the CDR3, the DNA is TGCGCCAGCAGCGCACAGGGGATGAACACTGAAGCTTTCTTT. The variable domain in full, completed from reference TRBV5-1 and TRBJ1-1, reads KAGVTQTPRYLIKTRGQQVTLSCSPISGHRSVSWYQQTPGQGLQFLFEYFSETQRNKGNFPGRFSGRQFSNSRSEMNVSTLELGDSALYLCASSAQGMNTEAFFGQGTRLTVV.

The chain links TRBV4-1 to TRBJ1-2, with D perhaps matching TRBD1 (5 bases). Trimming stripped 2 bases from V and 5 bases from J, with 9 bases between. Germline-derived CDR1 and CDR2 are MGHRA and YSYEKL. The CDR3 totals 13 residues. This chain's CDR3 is CASSQQGLYGYTF. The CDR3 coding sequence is TGCGCCAGCAGCCAACAGGGTTTATATGGCTACACCTTC.

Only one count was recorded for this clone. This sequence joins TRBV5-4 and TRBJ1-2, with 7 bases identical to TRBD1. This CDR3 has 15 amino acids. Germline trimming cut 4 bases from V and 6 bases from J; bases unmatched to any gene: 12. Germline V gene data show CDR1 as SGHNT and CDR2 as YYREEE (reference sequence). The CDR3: CASSPNHRGFDGYTF. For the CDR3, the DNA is TGTGCCAGCAGCCCGAACCACAGGGGTTTTGATGGCTACACCTTC.

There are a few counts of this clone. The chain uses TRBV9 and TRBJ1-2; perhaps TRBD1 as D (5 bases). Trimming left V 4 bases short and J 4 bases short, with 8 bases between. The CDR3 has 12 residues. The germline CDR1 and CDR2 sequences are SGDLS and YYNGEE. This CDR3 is CASSKDSYGYTF. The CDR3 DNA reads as TGTGCCAGCAGCAAAGACAGCTATGGCTACACCTTC.

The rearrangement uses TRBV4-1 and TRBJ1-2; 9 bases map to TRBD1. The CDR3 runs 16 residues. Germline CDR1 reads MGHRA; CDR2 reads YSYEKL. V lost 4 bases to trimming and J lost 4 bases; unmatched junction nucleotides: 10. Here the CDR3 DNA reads TGCGCCAGCAGCCCCGATCCCGGGACAGGGTTCTATGGCTACACCTTC. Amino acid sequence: CASSPDPGTGFYGYTF.

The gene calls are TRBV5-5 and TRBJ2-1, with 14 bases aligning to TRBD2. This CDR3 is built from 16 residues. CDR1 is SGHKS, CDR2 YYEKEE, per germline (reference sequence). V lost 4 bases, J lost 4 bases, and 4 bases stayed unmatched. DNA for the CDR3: TGTGCCAGCAGCCTCGGGACTAGCGGGGGATACAATGAGCAGTTCTTC. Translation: CASSLGTSGGYNEQFF.

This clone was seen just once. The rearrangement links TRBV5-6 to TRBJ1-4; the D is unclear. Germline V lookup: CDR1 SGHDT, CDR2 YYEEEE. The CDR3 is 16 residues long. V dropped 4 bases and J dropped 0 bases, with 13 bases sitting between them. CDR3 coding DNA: TGTGCCAGCAGCACCGTTAAGGGTTCAACTAATGAAAAACTGTTTTTT. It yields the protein CASSTVKGSTNEKLFF.

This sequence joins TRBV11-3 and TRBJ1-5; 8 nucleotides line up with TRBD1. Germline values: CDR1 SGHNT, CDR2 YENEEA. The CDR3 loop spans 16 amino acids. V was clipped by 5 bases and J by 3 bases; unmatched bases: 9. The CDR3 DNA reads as TGTGCCAGCAGCCGAAGTGTGACAGGGGTCAATCAGCCCCAGCATTTT. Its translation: CASSRSVTGVNQPQHF. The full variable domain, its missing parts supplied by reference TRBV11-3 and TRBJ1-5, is EAGVVQSPRYKIIEKKQPVAFWCNPISGHNTLYWYLQNLGQGPELLIRYENEEAVDDSQLPKDRFSAERLKGVDSTLKIQPAELGDSAVYLCASSRSVTGVNQPQHFGDGTRLSIL.

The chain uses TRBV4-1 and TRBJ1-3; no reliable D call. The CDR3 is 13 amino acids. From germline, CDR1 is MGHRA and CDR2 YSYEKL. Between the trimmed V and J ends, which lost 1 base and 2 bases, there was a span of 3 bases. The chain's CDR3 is CASSQVAGNTIYF. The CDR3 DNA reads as TGCGCCAGCAGCCAAGTCGCTGGAAACACCATATATTTT.

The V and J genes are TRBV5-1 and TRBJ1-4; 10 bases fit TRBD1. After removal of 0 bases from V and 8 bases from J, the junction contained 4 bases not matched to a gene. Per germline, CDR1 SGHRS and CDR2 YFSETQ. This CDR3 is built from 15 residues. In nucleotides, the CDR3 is TGCGCCAGCAGCTTGGGGACAGGGGGTCGAGAAAAACTGTTTTTT. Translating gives CASSLGTGGREKLFF.

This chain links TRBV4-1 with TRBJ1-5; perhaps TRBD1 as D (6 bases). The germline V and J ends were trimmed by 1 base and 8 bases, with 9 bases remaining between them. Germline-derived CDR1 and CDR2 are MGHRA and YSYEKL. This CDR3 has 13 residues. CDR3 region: CASSQGDRKPQHF. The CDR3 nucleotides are TGCGCCAGCAGCCAAGGCGACAGGAAGCCCCAGCATTTT.